What follows is one T cell receptor (beta chain) and its context. Per the germline V gene, CDR1 is LGHDT and CDR2 is YNNKEL (reference sequence). The CDR3 consists of 14 residues. Trimming took 4 bases from V and 4 from J; bases not matched to a gene: 6. The data stem from a study of blood T cell repertoires in COVID-19. On the study more broadly: Specimens from acute and convalescent COVID-19 originated in the United States, Italy and Spain. T cells, B-cell-depleted T cells, or PBMCs provided the cDNA or gDNA that served as material.

Authors' methods: Amplification of reference gene primers was used by the study to estimate nucleated cell counts. Repertoires were generated with immunoSEQ multiplex PCR, while TCRdb's copy carries only in-frame clones and drops some. From that table come the V and J calls and clone size; the DNA was used to work out D and trimming. The data show about 140,000 clones, approximately 85% seen once. The chain couples TRBV3-1 (or the pseudogene TRBV3-2) to TRBJ1-2; 7 nucleotides match TRBD1. The source is a man aged 45-65 years with acute or convalescent COVID-19. The sequencing sample was made of peripheral blood. The CDR3 is CASSRTGAAYGYTF. For the CDR3, the DNA is TGTGCCAGCAGCCGCACAGGGGCGGCCTATGGCTACACCTTC.